Presented here are 21 T cell receptor beta chains from one specimen sequenced in a study of T-cell reconstitution after alpha-beta-depleted transplantation in children. For TCRbeta, the library was prepared with unique molecular identifiers. Each CDR3 protein is one row after TCRdb ran MiXCR on the PCR reads. Seen here are around 420,000 distinct CDR3 sequences, around 15% observed once, and the top ten hold under 30%. Source: PBMCs, mostly from graft donor cells, taken 360 days after TCRalphabeta/CD19-depleted stem cell transplant. The receptors here all came from a boy under two years old who had a stem cell transplant for Wiskott-Aldrich syndrome, so the T cells may come from the graft donor.

The chain carries TRBV25-1 and TRBJ1-2; the D gene is possibly TRBD1 (5 bases). CDR1 and CDR2 (germline): MGHDK, SYGVNS. The CDR3 is made up of 13 amino acids. Deletions cut 4 bases from V and 4 bases from J, with 10 bases between. This chain's CDR3 is CASSVTEIYGYTF. The CDR3 DNA follows: TGTGCCAGCAGTGTGACAGAAATCTATGGCTACACCTTC.

Only a few counts were recorded for this clonotype. The V call is TRBV6-1, the J call TRBJ2-7; D is undetermined. CDR1 is MNHNS, CDR2 SASEGT, per germline. The V and J ends lost 5 bases and 3 bases respectively, with 11 bases between them. This CDR3 has 13 residues. The CDR3 here is CASSPGPRYEQYF. Here the CDR3 DNA reads TGTGCCAGCAGTCCCGGACCACGCTACGAGCAGTACTTC.

The rearrangement joins TRBV5-1 to TRBJ2-7; D may be TRBD1 (6 bases). Trimming stripped 4 bases from V and 2 bases from J, with 16 bases between. The CDR3 contains 15 residues. Looked up from germline, CDR1 is SGHRS and CDR2 is YFSETQ. CDR3 nucleotide sequence: TGCGCCAGCAGCACCCTGACAGGCTCCCCCTACGAGCAGTACTTC. Translation gives CASSTLTGSPYEQYF. The full variable domain, with the rest looked up from reference TRBV5-1 and TRBJ2-7, is KAGVTQTPRYLIKTRGQQVTLSCSPISGHRSVSWYQQTPGQGLQFLFEYFSETQRNKGNFPGRFSGRQFSNSRSEMNVSTLELGDSALYLCASSTLTGSPYEQYFGPGTRLTVT.

This chain links TRBV5-4 with TRBJ2-1; 12 nucleotides match TRBD1. CDR3 length: 23 amino acids. Trimming at V came to 0 bases and at J to 4 bases, leaving 23 bases not matched to a gene. Germline V gene sequence: CDR1 SGHNT, CDR2 YYREEE (reference sequence). This chain's CDR3 is CASSLGPGQGAFAGLAEYNEQFF. CDR3 sequence (DNA): TGTGCCAGCAGCTTGGGGCCGGGACAGGGGGCTTTTGCTGGGCTAGCTGAATACAATGAGCAGTTCTTC. The variable domain in full, with the rest retrieved from reference TRBV5-4 and TRBJ2-1, is ETGVTQSPTHLIKTRGQQVTLRCSSQSGHNTVSWYQQALGQGPQFIFQYYREEENGRGNFPPRFSGLQFPNYSSELNVNALELDDSALYLCASSLGPGQGAFAGLAEYNEQFFGPGTRLTVL.

The V and J genes are TRBV23-1 and TRBJ1-5, with TRBD1 identical over 8 bases. TRBV23-1 is an ORF for which the function is uncertain. CDR3 length equals 17 residues. Trimming cost V 0 bases and J 4 bases; bases outside gene matches: 8. CDR3 nucleotides: TGCGCCAGCAGTCAATCCCCCTGGACAGGGCCGAATCAGCCCCAGCATTTT. This codes for CASSQSPWTGPNQPQHF.

This clonotype has ten or more counts. CDR3 sequence (DNA): TGTGCCAGCAGTTACCATCCGACCTACGAGCAGTACTTC. Translation: CASSYHPTYEQYF. V gene TRBV6-5 combines with J gene TRBJ2-7; D is uncertain. V lost 2 bases, J lost 2 bases, and 7 bases lay in between. CDR3 length equals 13 residues. Germline loops: CDR1 MNHEY, CDR2 SVGAGI.

This chain connects TRBV12-3 or TRBV12-4 to TRBJ2-2; no reliable D call. Trimming removed 4 bases at V and 6 bases at J, with 9 bases between. This CDR3 region has 13 residues. DNA of the CDR3: TGTGCCAGCAGTTCTCCCCGTTCCGGGGAGCTGTTTTTT. Its protein product is CASSSPRSGELFF.

The count of this clonotype is one. The chain combines TRBV7-2 with TRBJ2-5, with D possibly TRBD2 on 6 matching bases. V gave up 0 bases and J gave up 2 bases, with 16 bases separating them. Germline V gene sequence: CDR1 SGHTA, CDR2 FQGNSA. The CDR3 is made up of 17 amino acids. CDR3 nucleotides: TGTGCCAGCAGCTTAGCACCTGTCCGGGACTTACAAGAGACCCAGTACTTC. It translates to CASSLAPVRDLQETQYF.

This clonotype was detected many times. V is TRBV7-8 and J is TRBJ2-7, with D unclear. The CDR3 spans 15 residues. Germline V CDR1 and CDR2: SGHVS, FQNEAQ. V shed 5 bases and J shed 4 bases, with 18 bases lying between them. CDR3 protein: CASSPLPGRDYEQYF. CDR3 sequence (DNA): TGTGCCAGCAGCCCCCTACCGGGCCGCGATTACGAGCAGTACTTC.

This clonotype appeared a few times. This chain links TRBV2 with TRBJ2-2; 12 nucleotides line up with TRBD2. CDR1 SNHLY and CDR2 FYNNEI come from the germline V gene. This CDR3 is 16 amino acids long. Trimming at V came to 4 bases and at J to 3 bases, leaving 3 bases not matched to a gene. Here the CDR3 DNA reads TGTGCCAGCAGTGGACTAGCGGGAGTTTACACCGGGGAGCTGTTTTTT. This encodes CASSGLAGVYTGELFF.

This clonotype turned up a few times. The V call is TRBV10-3, the J call TRBJ2-5; 11 bases line up with TRBD2. The V and J ends lost 4 bases and 2 bases, in that order; junction bases with no gene match: 9. Germline CDR1 reads ENHRY; CDR2 reads SYGVKD. There are 17 residues in the CDR3. CDR3 in amino acids: CAISVSKTSGDQETQYF. The CDR3 nucleotides are TGTGCCATCAGTGTGAGTAAGACTAGCGGGGATCAAGAGACCCAGTACTTC.

The rearrangement joins TRBV5-1 to TRBJ2-4, with 7 bases aligning to TRBD1. The CDR3 loop spans 15 amino acids. Germline assignment: CDR1 SGHRS and CDR2 YFSETQ. V gave up 0 bases and J gave up 6 bases; unmatched junction bases: 6. The CDR3 loop is CASSLVSGQLNIQYF. DNA for the CDR3: TGCGCCAGCAGCTTGGTGTCGGGACAGCTAAACATTCAGTACTTC.

The V gene is TRBV7-9, the J gene TRBJ2-7; 10 nucleotides agree with TRBD1. Trimming at V came to 5 bases and at J to 7 bases, leaving 11 bases not matched to a gene. The CDR3 loop spans 15 amino acids. The germline CDR1 and CDR2 sequences are SEHNR and FQNEAQ (reference sequence). CDR3 bases: TGTGCCAGCAGCGGTTGGACAGGGGGGGGCGGTGAGCAGTACTTC. It specifies CASSGWTGGGGEQYF.

In its sample, this clonotype was seen a few times. The rearrangement uses TRBV12-3 or TRBV12-4 and TRBJ1-4, with D unresolved. The CDR3 is 14 amino acids. The V end lost 4 bases, the J end lost 2 bases, and 8 bases lay between the germline ends. The CDR3 here is CASSSYSTNEKLFF. Here the CDR3 DNA reads TGTGCCAGCAGTTCATACAGTACTAATGAAAAACTGTTTTTT.

This clonotype has just a few counts. The gene calls are TRBV4-3 and TRBJ2-7; D is unresolved. V lost 0 bases to trimming and J lost 7 bases, with 13 bases between them. The length of the CDR3 is 14 residues. CDR1 and CDR2 (germline): LGHNA, YSLEER. DNA for the CDR3: TGCGCCAGCAGCCAAGATGGAAGGGCCCGGGAGCAGTACTTC. Residues: CASSQDGRAREQYF.

Points on this clonotype: The missing conserved phenylalanine or tryptophan at the end of this CDR3 makes a read error likely. This sequence joins TRBV6-5 and TRBJ2-3; D possibly uses TRBD1 or TRBD2 (9 bases each). Trimming left V 2 bases short and J 3 bases short, with 24 bases between. The CDR3 loop spans 19 amino acids. Germline V CDR1 and CDR2: MNHEY, SVGAGI. The CDR3 bases are TGTGCCAGCAGTTACGGGACAGGGCTGGGGAGCGGGAGGACAGATACGCAGTATTAT. Translating it yields CASSYGTGLGSGRTDTQYY.

This clonotype was counted a few times. V and J are TRBV12-3 or TRBV12-4 and TRBJ2-3, with a possible D match to TRBD2 (6 bases). Deletions cut 3 bases from V and 7 bases from J, with 11 bases between. There are 13 residues in the CDR3. In nucleotides, the CDR3 is TGTGCCAGCAGTTTCCTCGGGGGTCATACGCAGTATTTT. It codes for CASSFLGGHTQYF.

This chain joins TRBV11-2 and TRBJ1-1, with D perhaps matching TRBD1 (6 bases). This CDR3 is 13 amino acids long. The germline V gene encodes CDR1 SGHAT and CDR2 FQNNGV. The V end lost 5 bases, the J end lost 7 bases, and 14 bases lay between the germline ends. CDR3 sequence: CASSVGQQYEAFF. The CDR3 DNA follows: TGTGCCAGCAGCGTAGGACAGCAATATGAAGCTTTCTTT. The full variable domain, completed using reference TRBV11-2 and TRBJ1-1, is EAGVAQSPRYKIIEKRQSVAFWCNPISGHATLYWYQQILGQGPKLLIQFQNNGVVDDSQLPKDRFSAERLKGVDSTLKIQPAKLEDSAVYLCASSVGQQYEAFFGQGTRLTVV.

The CDR3 loop is CASSRGLAGKNEQFF. In DNA, the CDR3 is TGTGCCAGCAGCCGGGGACTAGCGGGGAAAAATGAGCAGTTCTTC. The chain combines TRBV7-2 with TRBJ2-1, with 13 bases fitting TRBD2. After removal of 5 bases from V and 7 bases from J, the junction contained 5 bases not matched to a gene. The germline gives CDR1 SGHTA, CDR2 FQGNSA. There are 15 residues in the CDR3.

This clonotype has more than one count but fewer than ten. The chain carries TRBV10-3 and TRBJ2-5; D may be TRBD2 (6 bases). The CDR3 consists of 19 residues. The V end lost 6 bases, the J end lost 1 base, and 27 bases lay between the germline ends. The V gene's germline CDR1 is ENHRY and CDR2 SYGVKD. The CDR3 coding sequence is TGTGCCATCAGCCCTATGCCGGGGGTCTTGTCCTTCTTCCAAGAGACCCAGTACTTC. Its protein is CAISPMPGVLSFFQETQYF.

The chain joins TRBV28 to TRBJ2-6; a weak D match, TRBD1 (6 bases). Germline lookup yields CDR1 MDHEN and CDR2 SYDVKM. The length of the CDR3 is 15 residues. Trimming pared 6 bases from V and 2 bases from J, leaving 11 bases between. The CDR3 DNA sequence: TGTGCCAGCAGCCTACCAGGGGCTGGGGCCAACGTCCTGACTTTC. This codes for CASSLPGAGANVLTF.